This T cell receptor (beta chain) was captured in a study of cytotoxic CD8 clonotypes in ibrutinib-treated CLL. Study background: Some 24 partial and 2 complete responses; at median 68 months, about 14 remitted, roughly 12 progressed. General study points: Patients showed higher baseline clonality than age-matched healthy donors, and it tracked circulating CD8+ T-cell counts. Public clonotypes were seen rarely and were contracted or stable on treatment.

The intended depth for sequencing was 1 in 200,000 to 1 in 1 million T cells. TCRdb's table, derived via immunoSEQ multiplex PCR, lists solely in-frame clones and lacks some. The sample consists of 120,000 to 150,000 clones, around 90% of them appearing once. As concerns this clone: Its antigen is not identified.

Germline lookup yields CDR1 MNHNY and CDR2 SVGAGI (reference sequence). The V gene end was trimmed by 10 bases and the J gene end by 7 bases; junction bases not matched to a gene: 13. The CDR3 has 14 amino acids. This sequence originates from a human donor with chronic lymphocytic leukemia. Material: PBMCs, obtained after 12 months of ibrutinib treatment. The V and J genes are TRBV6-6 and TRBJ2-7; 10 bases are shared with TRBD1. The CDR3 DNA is TGTGCCACGTTAAAGCCGGACAGGGGGAGTGAGCAGTACTTC. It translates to CATLKPDRGSEQYF.